These 9 T cell receptor beta chains originate from one sample sequenced in a study of cytomegalovirus exposure and HLA in healthy donors (dated by TCRdb to the late 2010s). Library creation used the immunoSEQ multiplex PCR assay. Entries here come from immuneACCESS through TCRdb and include only in-frame sequences with V and J called. Some clones fail to appear in such tables; in the studies checked, an unresolved V gene covers under half of the shortfall, and the cause of the remainder is unknown. The sample includes over 250,000 clones, with approximately 83% observed a single time. The ten largest clones capture approximately 1% of the sample. The sample consisted of PBMCs. These receptors were collected from a woman under 30 in good health and CMV-seronegative.

The rearrangement joins TRBV5-6 to TRBJ1-4; 10 positions match TRBD1. Trimming removed 5 bases from V and 5 bases from J; junction bases left unmatched: 6. Germline assignment: CDR1 SGHDT and CDR2 YYEEEE. This CDR3 contains 15 residues. CDR3: CASRKTGGWNEKLFF. CDR3 in DNA: TGTGCCAGCAGGAAGACAGGGGGCTGGAATGAAAAACTGTTTTTT.

This clone was seen only once. This chain uses TRBV5-6 with TRBJ1-4; 7 positions agree with TRBD1. Germline trimming cut 0 bases from V and 6 bases from J; bases unmatched to any gene: 5. Germline CDR1 is SGHDT and CDR2 is YYEEEE. The CDR3 extends over 15 amino acids. The DNA for the CDR3 is TGTGCCAGCAGCTTGGTGGGCCAGGGGGATGAAAAACTGTTTTTT. Protein: CASSLVGQGDEKLFF.

This chain connects TRBV19 to TRBJ1-3; D ambiguous. Germline CDR1 is LNHDA and CDR2 is SQIVND (reference sequence). The CDR3 spans 15 residues. The V and J ends lost 2 bases and 0 bases respectively, with 8 bases between them. CDR3 DNA: TGTGCCAGTAGTATAAGCACCTTCTCTGGAAACACCATATATTTT. It is translated as CASSISTFSGNTIYF.

The V and J genes are TRBV29-1 and TRBJ2-5; D is ambiguous. Germline V lookup: CDR1 SQVTM, CDR2 ANQGSEA. Between the trimmed V and J ends, which lost 0 bases and 2 bases, there was a span of 10 bases. The CDR3 is made up of 14 amino acids. Here the CDR3 reads CSVEDYSWQETQYF. Here the CDR3 DNA reads TGCAGCGTTGAAGACTATAGCTGGCAAGAGACCCAGTACTTC.

The chain couples TRBV30 to TRBJ1-1; D call uncertain. CDR3 size: 14 residues. Germline V gene sequence: CDR1 GTSNPN, CDR2 SVGIG (reference sequence). The V end was cut by 0 bases, the J end by 1 base, with 9 bases between. DNA for the CDR3: TGTGCCTGGAGTGTCTGGCGGCCGAACACTGAAGCTTTCTTT. Amino acid sequence: CAWSVWRPNTEAFF.

The rearrangement joins TRBV5-1 to TRBJ1-1, with unresolved D. V was pared by 0 bases and J by 0 bases, with 9 bases between. The V gene's germline CDR1 is SGHRS and CDR2 YFSETQ. The CDR3 consists of 15 residues. CDR3 in amino acids: CASSLGQAMNTEAFF. CDR3 sequence (DNA): TGCGCCAGCAGCTTGGGCCAGGCGATGAACACTGAAGCTTTCTTT.

The rearrangement links TRBV10-3 to TRBJ1-4, with D unclear. The germline V gene encodes CDR1 ENHRY and CDR2 SYGVKD. This CDR3 is 13 amino acids long. Trimming stripped 5 bases from V and 2 bases from J, with 6 bases between. The CDR3 here is CAISLGTNEKLFF. The CDR3 region has the DNA TGTGCCATCAGTCTCGGGACTAATGAAAAACTGTTTTTT.

The chain uses TRBV7-2 and TRBJ2-7, with TRBD2 matching 7 bases. Per the germline V gene, CDR1 is SGHTA and CDR2 is FQGNSA. Trimming took 5 bases from V and 4 from J; bases not matched to a gene: 11. This CDR3 region has 15 residues. The CDR3 DNA follows: TGTGCCAGCAGCCCTGGGACTACTCTTCAGTACGAGCAGTACTTC. Translated, it gives CASSPGTTLQYEQYF.

V is TRBV29-1 and J is TRBJ2-1; 7 bases are a match to TRBD2. V lost 4 bases and J lost 4; bases outside the gene matches: 4. Germline V CDR1 and CDR2: SQVTM, ANQGSEA. The CDR3 spans 13 residues. CDR3 amino acids: CSVVGGDYNEQFF. The CDR3 DNA is TGCAGCGTTGTGGGGGGGGATTACAATGAGCAGTTCTTC.